The 17 T cell receptor beta chains reported below all come from one sample, sequenced in a study of somatic mutations in cytotoxic T cells in rheumatoid arthritis. TCRdb's copy holds only in-frame clones and misses some; the assay was immunoSEQ multiplex PCR. The sample has some 29,000 clones, more than 85% seen once. The sequenced material came from CD8+ T cells sorted from blood. The receptors here all came from an adult with rheumatoid arthritis.

V gene TRBV6-5 combines with J gene TRBJ2-7; D perhaps matches TRBD2 (6 bases). The germline V and J ends were trimmed by 2 bases and 2 bases, with 13 bases remaining between them. The V gene's germline CDR1 is MNHEY and CDR2 SVGAGI. The CDR3 runs 15 residues. The CDR3 coding sequence is TGTGCCAGCAGTTACAAAGGAGGGCTGACCTACGAGCAGTACTTC. This translates into CASSYKGGLTYEQYF.

This clone was observed a single time. The chain has TRBV30 and TRBJ1-6; no clear D gene. The length of the CDR3 is 15 residues. Germline V gene sequence: CDR1 GTSNPN, CDR2 SVGIG (reference sequence). Trimming took 3 bases from V and 6 from J, leaving 15 bases between them. The CDR3 is CAWSQWSGSNSPLHF. The CDR3 DNA is TGTGCCTGGAGCCAATGGTCGGGGTCTAATTCACCCCTCCACTTT.

This clone was recorded only once. CDR3 sequence: CASSLSSEQYF. CDR3 bases: TGTGCCAGCAGCCTTAGTAGCGAGCAGTACTTC. This chain joins TRBV7-2 and TRBJ2-7; D call uncertain. In germline, CDR1 is SGHTA, CDR2 FQGNSA. Deletions cut 5 bases from V and 6 bases from J, with 8 bases between. The CDR3 spans 11 residues.

Only one count was recorded for this clone. This chain connects TRBV4-3 to TRBJ1-2; D is perhaps TRBD1 (5 bases). There are 16 residues in the CDR3. Germline V gives CDR1 LGHNA, CDR2 YSLEER. V was cut by 0 bases and J by 1 base, with 12 bases left in between. CDR3 coding DNA: TGCGCCAGCAGCCAAGATTACGGGGGATTTAACTATGGCTACACCTTC. Translating it yields CASSQDYGGFNYGYTF.

The V gene is TRBV7-9, the J gene TRBJ1-4; tentatively, D is TRBD1 (5 bases). Trimming took 5 bases from V and 0 from J, leaving 16 bases between them. This CDR3 has 17 residues. In germline, CDR1 is SEHNR, CDR2 FQNEAQ (reference sequence). The DNA for the CDR3 is TGTGCCAGCAGCCCGACGGGGCAAATCGCAACTAATGAAAAACTGTTTTTT. This translates into CASSPTGQIATNEKLFF.

The chain couples TRBV7-9 to TRBJ1-2, with D hard to call. The CDR3 is 12 residues long. Germline V gene sequence: CDR1 SEHNR, CDR2 FQNEAQ (reference sequence). The ends were cut back, 5 bases at V and 8 bases at J, with 12 bases in the middle. This CDR3 is CASSGPFYGYTF. CDR3 in DNA: TGTGCCAGCAGCGGACCTTTCTACGGCTACACCTTC.

DNA of the CDR3: TGTGCCAGCAGAGGGTGGAGCTCCTACAATGAGCAGTTCTTC. Protein sequence: CASRGWSSYNEQFF. The rearrangement joins TRBV6-6 to TRBJ2-1, with no clear D. CDR1 is MNHNY and CDR2 is SVGAGI in the germline V gene (reference sequence). This CDR3 is built from 14 residues. Trimming left V 6 bases short and J 0 bases short, with 9 bases between.

The chain couples TRBV11-2 to TRBJ1-2; tentatively, D is TRBD1 (5 bases). This CDR3 has 12 residues. The germline CDR1 and CDR2 sequences are SGHAT and FQNNGV. V lost 5 bases and J lost 4, with 8 bases in between. The CDR3 sequence is CASSIDSYGYTF. CDR3 bases: TGTGCCAGCAGCATCGACAGCTATGGCTACACCTTC.

The chain has TRBV4-2 and TRBJ2-1, with 9 bases matching TRBD2. Germline lookup yields CDR1 LGHNA and CDR2 YNFKEQ. The CDR3 contains 18 residues. Trimming cost V 2 bases and J 8 bases; bases outside gene matches: 16. CDR3 protein: CASSQLPLTSGSSDEQFF. The CDR3 bases are TGTGCCAGCAGCCAACTTCCCCTTACTAGCGGGTCAAGCGATGAGCAGTTCTTC.

V and J are TRBV27 and TRBJ2-3; D is unclear. This CDR3 comprises 13 residues. Germline CDR1 reads MNHEY; CDR2 reads SMNVEV (reference sequence). V was shortened by 2 bases and J by 4 bases, with 7 bases between the two germline ends. For the CDR3, the DNA is TGTGCCAGCAGTTTAGGTCTCCCAGATACGCAGTATTTT. As protein: CASSLGLPDTQYF.

The chain recombines TRBV7-9 with TRBJ1-4, with D possibly TRBD1 on 5 matching bases. The germline V and J ends were trimmed by 2 bases and 2 bases, with 9 bases remaining between them. Per the germline V gene, CDR1 is SEHNR and CDR2 is FQNEAQ (reference sequence). The CDR3 runs to 15 residues. The CDR3 sequence: CASSLWAGTNEKLFF. Written as DNA, the CDR3 is TGTGCCAGCAGCTTATGGGCAGGGACTAATGAAAAACTGTTTTTT. Full variable domain (remainder filled in from reference TRBV7-9 and TRBJ1-4): DTGVSQNPRHKITKRGQNVTFRCDPISEHNRLYWYRQTLGQGPEFLTYFQNEAQLEKSRLLSDRFSAERPKGSFSTLEIQRTEQGDSAMYLCASSLWAGTNEKLFFGSGTQLSVL.

V is TRBV11-2 and J is TRBJ2-7; TRBD2 might be the D (5 bases). CDR1 SGHAT and CDR2 FQNNGV come from the germline V gene. Trimming removed 1 base at V and 1 base at J, with 8 bases between. The CDR3 length is 14 residues. CDR3 amino acids: CASSLGPGSYEQYF. CDR3 nucleotides: TGTGCCAGCAGCTTAGGTCCGGGATCCTACGAGCAGTACTTC.

Comments on this clone: This specimen includes other DNA sequences encoding the same CDR3. J is TRBJ2-3 and V is TRBV5-1; 7 bases align to TRBD1. The ends lost 1 base at V and 4 bases at J; junction bases unmatched: 3. Per the germline V gene, CDR1 is SGHRS and CDR2 is YFSETQ. The CDR3 runs to 14 residues. The CDR3 DNA is TGCGCCAGCAGCTTGACCACAGGGGCAGATACGCAGTATTTT. It encodes CASSLTTGADTQYF.

The chain carries TRBV6-5 and TRBJ1-2; D gene uncertain. This CDR3 has 14 amino acids. Germline CDR1 is MNHEY and CDR2 is SVGAGI. Trimming pared 0 bases from V and 4 bases from J, leaving 9 bases between. CDR3 region: CASSYSEAGYGYTF. The CDR3 nucleotides are TGTGCCAGCAGTTACTCGGAGGCCGGCTATGGCTACACCTTC.

The chain has TRBV18 and TRBJ1-5; 7 nucleotides agree with TRBD1. Trimming took 3 bases from V and 5 from J; bases not matched to a gene: 7. CDR3 length: 15 amino acids. Germline V CDR1 and CDR2: KGHSH, LQKENI. CDR3 DNA: TGTGCCAGCTCACCCCGGGACAGTAAATATCAGCCCCAGCATTTT. Residues: CASSPRDSKYQPQHF.

J is TRBJ1-4 and V is TRBV6-5; D unresolved. This CDR3 has 12 residues. CDR1 and CDR2 (germline): MNHEY, SVGAGI. V was cut by 8 bases and J by 6 bases, with 10 bases left in between. CDR3 nucleotide sequence: TGTGCCAGCCGGGCAGGCTATGAAAAACTGTTTTTT. Translation gives CASRAGYEKLFF.

There are a few counts of this clone. The CDR3 nucleotides are TGCGCCAGCAGCTTGGAACAGGGTCACGAGCAGTACTTC. Its protein product is CASSLEQGHEQYF. The chain uses TRBV5-1 and TRBJ2-7; maybe TRBD1 (6 bases). Per germline, CDR1 SGHRS and CDR2 YFSETQ. The CDR3 consists of 13 residues. Trimming removed 0 bases from V and 5 bases from J, with 9 bases in between.